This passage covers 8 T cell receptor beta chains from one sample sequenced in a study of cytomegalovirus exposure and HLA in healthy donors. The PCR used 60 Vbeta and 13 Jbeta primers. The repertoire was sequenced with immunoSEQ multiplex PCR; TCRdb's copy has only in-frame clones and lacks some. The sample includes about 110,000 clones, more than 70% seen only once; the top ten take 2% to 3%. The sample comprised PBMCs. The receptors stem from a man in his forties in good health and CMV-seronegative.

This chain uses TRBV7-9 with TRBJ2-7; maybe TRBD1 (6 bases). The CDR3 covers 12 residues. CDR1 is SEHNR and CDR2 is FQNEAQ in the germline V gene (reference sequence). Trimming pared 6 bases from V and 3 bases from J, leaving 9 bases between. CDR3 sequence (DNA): TGTGCCAGCAGTTTACAGGGCTACGAGCAGTACTTC. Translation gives CASSLQGYEQYF.

This CDR3 reads CASSSGGAGAQYF. In DNA, the CDR3 is TGTGCCAGCAGTTCGGGAGGGGCGGGGGCCCAGTACTTC. This chain connects TRBV7-9 to TRBJ2-5, with 8 bases that match TRBD2. This CDR3 comprises 13 residues. Trimming removed 6 bases from V and 9 bases from J; junction bases left unmatched: 9. Germline V gene sequence: CDR1 SEHNR, CDR2 FQNEAQ (reference sequence).

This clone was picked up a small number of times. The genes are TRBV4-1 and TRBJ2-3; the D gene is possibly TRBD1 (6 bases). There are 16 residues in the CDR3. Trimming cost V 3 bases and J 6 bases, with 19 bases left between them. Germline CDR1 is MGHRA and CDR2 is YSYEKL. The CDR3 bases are TGCGCCAGCAGCCAGGAGGTGGCCAGGGGTTACGATACGCAGTATTTT. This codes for CASSQEVARGYDTQYF.

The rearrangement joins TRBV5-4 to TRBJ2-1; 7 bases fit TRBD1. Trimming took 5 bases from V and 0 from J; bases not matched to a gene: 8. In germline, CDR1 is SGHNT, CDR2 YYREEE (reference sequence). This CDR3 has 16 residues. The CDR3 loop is CASSLQGISSYNEQFF. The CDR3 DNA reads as TGTGCCAGCAGTCTACAGGGGATTAGCTCCTACAATGAGCAGTTCTTC. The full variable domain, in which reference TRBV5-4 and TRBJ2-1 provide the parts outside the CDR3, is ETGVTQSPTHLIKTRGQQVTLRCSSQSGHNTVSWYQQALGQGPQFIFQYYREEENGRGNFPPRFSGLQFPNYSSELNVNALELDDSALYLCASSLQGISSYNEQFFGPGTRLTVL.

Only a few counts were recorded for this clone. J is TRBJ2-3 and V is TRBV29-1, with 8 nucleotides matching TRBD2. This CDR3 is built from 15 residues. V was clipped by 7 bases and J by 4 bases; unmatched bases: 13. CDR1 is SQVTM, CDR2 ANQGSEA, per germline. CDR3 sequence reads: CSAKPGLGAADTQYF. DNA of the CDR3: TGCAGCGCGAAGCCGGGACTAGGGGCTGCAGATACGCAGTATTTT.

The CDR3 DNA sequence: TGTGCCAGCAGCTTAGAGTCAGGGGTTGGCGAGCAGTACTTC. Translating it yields CASSLESGVGEQYF. This rearrangement joins TRBV7-2 to TRBJ2-7; D is possibly TRBD1 (6 bases). This CDR3 is 14 amino acids long. Germline V gives CDR1 SGHTA, CDR2 FQGNSA. V lost 1 base, J lost 6 bases, and 13 bases lay in between.

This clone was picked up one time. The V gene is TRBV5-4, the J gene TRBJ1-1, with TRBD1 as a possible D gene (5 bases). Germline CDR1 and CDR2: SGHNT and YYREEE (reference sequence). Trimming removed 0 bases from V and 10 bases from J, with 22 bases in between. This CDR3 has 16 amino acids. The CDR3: CASSLGGRAPTSPAFF. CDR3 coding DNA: TGTGCCAGCAGCTTGGGAGGCAGGGCTCCCACGAGTCCAGCTTTCTTT.

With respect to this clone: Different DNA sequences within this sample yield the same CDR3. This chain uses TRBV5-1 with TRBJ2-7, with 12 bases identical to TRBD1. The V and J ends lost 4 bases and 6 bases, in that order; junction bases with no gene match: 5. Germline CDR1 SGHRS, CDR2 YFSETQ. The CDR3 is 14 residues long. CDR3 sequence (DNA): TGCGCCAGCAGCCCGGGACAGGGGGCTCTCGAGCAGTACTTC. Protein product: CASSPGQGALEQYF.